Listed below are T cell receptor beta chains from one sample, sequenced in a study of shared clonotypes between healthy human individuals. The protocol was immunoSEQ multiplex PCR, while the TCRdb copy is restricted to in-frame clones and leaves out a portion. The sample lists hundreds of thousands of clones; 90% to 95% were seen once. Input material: naive CD8+ T cells sorted from blood. Source of these receptors: a young man in good health. Each CDR3 is given with its conserved first and last residue. Fields, in order: V gene, D gene, clone size, J gene, CDR3 length, CDR3 DNA, CDR3 protein. D genes are given only for firm matches. Rows give clone size only sometimes, using once, few, many, or a class for an expanded clone.

TRBV7-9	TRBD2	.	TRBJ2-5	13	TGTGCCAGCGGGGGAGGGGATCTGGAGACCCAGTACTTC	CASGGGDLETQYF
TRBV4-1	.	.	TRBJ2-7	14	TGCGCCAGCAGCCATATTCTAGCGCCCGTACAAAAGTACTTC	CASSHILAPVQKYF
TRBV27	.	.	TRBJ1-1	14	TGTGCCAGCAGTTCCCTGACAGAGAACACTGAAGCTTTCTTT	CASSSLTENTEAFF
TRBV7-9	.	.	TRBJ2-7	18	TGTGCCAGCAGCTCCTCCAAGATCGAGACAGAACCTACCTACGAGCAGTACTTC	CASSSSKIETEPTYEQYF
TRBV1	.	.	TRBJ1-1	15	TGCACCAGCGGGCAACAGGGGGCCCAAACCACTGAAGCTTTCTTT	CTSGQQGAQTTEAFF
TRBV15	TRBD1	.	TRBJ2-1	15	TGTGCCACCAGCCCTAGGGGGCGAGCCTACAATGAGCAGTTCTTC	CATSPRGRAYNEQFF
TRBV25-1	.	.	TRBJ2-5	12	TGTGCCAGCAGTGCCCAGCGGGAGACCCAGTACTTC	CASSAQRETQYF
TRBV6-1	.	.	TRBJ1-2	13	TGTGCCAGCAGTGAGGACAGCAACTATGGCTACACCTTC	CASSEDSNYGYTF
TRBV19	.	.	TRBJ1-3	17	TGTGCCAGTAGTATAGGCACAGGCACCTTCTCTGGAAACACCATATATTTT	CASSIGTGTFSGNTIYF
TRBV29-1	.	.	TRBJ1-2	14	TGCAGCGTTGAAGAAGTTCAGGCTAACTATGGCTACACCTTC	CSVEEVQANYGYTF
TRBV15	.	.	TRBJ1-5	15	TGTGCCACCAGCGGCCGGGACATGGGAAATCAGCCCCAGCATTTT	CATSGRDMGNQPQHF
TRBV9	.	.	TRBJ2-3	15	TGTGCCAGCAGCGGAGGCCCCTCCCTCGCAGATACGCAGTATTTT	CASSGGPSLADTQYF
TRBV7-6	.	once	TRBJ2-7	14	TGTGCCAGCAGCCCAACAGGGTATCTCTACGAGCAGTACTTC	CASSPTGYLYEQYF
TRBV29-1	.	.	TRBJ1-5	12	TGCAGCGGGGGGGGAGTCAACCAGCCCCAGCATTTT	CSGGGVNQPQHF
TRBV7-2	TRBD2	.	TRBJ2-7	16	TGTGCCAGCAGCTTAGATGGGACTAGCGGGGTGTACGAGCAGTACTTC	CASSLDGTSGVYEQYF
TRBV5-6	.	.	TRBJ2-3	16	TGTGCCAGCAGCGGGGGGCAGCAGGGCCCCACAGATACGCAGTATTTT	CASSGGQQGPTDTQYF
TRBV11-2	.	.	TRBJ1-1	13	TGTGCCAGCAGCTTACGGGGCTCCGCTGAAGCTTTCTTT	CASSLRGSAEAFF
TRBV30	TRBD2	.	TRBJ2-3	15	TGTGCCTGGAGCGGTCCAGCGGGAACCACAGATACGCAGTATTTT	CAWSGPAGTTDTQYF
TRBV27	.	.	TRBJ2-2	13	TGTGCCAGCAGTTTCTATAACACCGGGGAGCTGTTTTTT	CASSFYNTGELFF
TRBV2	.	.	TRBJ2-7	12	TGTGCCAGCAGTGGGGACGGAAACGAGCAGTACTTC	CASSGDGNEQYF
TRBV5-5	TRBD1	.	TRBJ2-1	14	TGTGCCAGCAGCCAAGGGACAGCCTACAATGAGCAGTTCTTC	CASSQGTAYNEQFF
TRBV28	TRBD1	.	TRBJ2-7	17	TGTGCCAGCAGTTTCGTGGGGCGACAGGGAGCATCCTACGAGCAGTACTTC	CASSFVGRQGASYEQYF
TRBV19	.	once	TRBJ1-1	12	TGTGCCACCGGACAGCGTAACACTGAAGCTTTCTTT	CATGQRNTEAFF
TRBV5-4	TRBD1	.	TRBJ2-1	15	TGTGCCAGCAGCTTCGGGACAGGGGAGGGTATTGAGCAGTTCTTC	CASSFGTGEGIEQFF
TRBV11-2	.	once	TRBJ2-7	14	TGTGCCAGCAGCCTCATCAGTCCCTCGGGGGAGCAGTACTTC	CASSLISPSGEQYF
TRBV10-2	TRBD1	once	TRBJ1-4	17	TGCGCCAGCAGTGAGGGACAGGGGCTAGCAACTAATGAAAAACTGTTTTTT	CASSEGQGLATNEKLFF
TRBV30	.	.	TRBJ1-5	13	TGTGCCTGGAGTGTACCCGGTAATCAGCCCCAGCATTTT	CAWSVPGNQPQHF
TRBV7-8	TRBD2	.	TRBJ2-1	15	TGTGCCAGCAGCTTCTCCACTAGCGGGATCTATGAGCAGTTCTTC	CASSFSTSGIYEQFF
TRBV20-1	.	.	TRBJ2-7	10	TGCAGTGCTCAGACTTACGAGCAGTACTTC	CSAQTYEQYF
TRBV6-1	.	.	TRBJ1-5	14	TGTGCCAGCAGAGACCAGGGATGGTTTCAGCCCCAGCATTTT	CASRDQGWFQPQHF
TRBV29-1	TRBD1	.	TRBJ2-7	16	TGCAGCGTTGGCCCCCTGACAGGGAGCGGAGACTACGAGCAGTACTTC	CSVGPLTGSGDYEQYF
TRBV27	TRBD2	.	TRBJ2-1	18	TGTGCCAGCAGTTCCGGACTAGCGGGAGAGGGATCCTACAATGAGCAGTTCTTC	CASSSGLAGEGSYNEQFF
TRBV19	.	.	TRBJ2-7	12	TGTGCCAGTAGTGTCTGGGGTGGAGAGCAGTACTTC	CASSVWGGEQYF
TRBV5-3	.	.	TRBJ1-2	14	TGTGCCAGAAGCTCCAGGGTGTCAGCAGATGGCTACACCTTC	CARSSRVSADGYTF
TRBV27	.	.	TRBJ2-7	16	TGTGCCAGCACGCAAGGATACGACAGTCCCTTATACGAGCAGTACTTC	CASTQGYDSPLYEQYF
TRBV5-1	.	.	TRBJ2-3	15	TGCGCCAGCAGCTTGAGGTTGGGGGGCACAGATACGCAGTATTTT	CASSLRLGGTDTQYF
TRBV28	.	once	TRBJ2-7	14	TGTGCCAGCAGTTTATTTTGGGGGAGCTACGAGCAGTACTTC	CASSLFWGSYEQYF
TRBV19	.	.	TRBJ2-1	13	TGTGCCAGTAGTATAGGTGGGTTCGGTGAGCAGTTCTTC	CASSIGGFGEQFF
TRBV5-5	.	.	TRBJ2-3	15	TGTGCCAGCAGCTTAAAACCGCGGGTGACAGATACGCAGTATTTT	CASSLKPRVTDTQYF
TRBV27	TRBD2	.	TRBJ2-1	15	TGTGCCAGCAGCCCCGGACTAGACTCCTACAATGAGCAGTTCTTC	CASSPGLDSYNEQFF
TRBV5-1	.	.	TRBJ2-5	12	TGCGCCAGCAGCAGTGAGGGGGAGACCCAGTACTTC	CASSSEGETQYF
TRBV15	TRBD1	.	TRBJ1-1	15	TGTGCCACCAGCAGGAACAGGGGGTTGACGACTGAAGCTTTCTTT	CATSRNRGLTTEAFF
TRBV9	.	.	TRBJ1-3	10	TGTGCCAGCGGTGGAAACACCATATATTTT	CASGGNTIYF
TRBV7-9	.	.	TRBJ2-3	15	TGTGCCAGCAGCTTAGCCGGGGGCGCGGCAGATACGCAGTATTTT	CASSLAGGAADTQYF
TRBV27	.	.	TRBJ2-2	13	TGTGCCAGCGCAGTCCTGAACACCGGGGAGCTGTTTTTT	CASAVLNTGELFF
TRBV7-9	.	.	TRBJ2-1	14	TGTGCCAGCAGCGGGCCGCAGGGCCACAATGAGCAGTTCTTC	CASSGPQGHNEQFF
TRBV27	TRBD2	.	TRBJ2-5	15	TGTGCCAGCAGCCTGGGACTAGCGGGAGTGGAGACCCAGTACTTC	CASSLGLAGVETQYF